This T cell receptor beta chain was sequenced in a study of blood T cell repertoires in COVID-19. The wider study: Sources were T cells, B-cell-depleted T cells, or PBMCs; the material itself was cDNA or gDNA.

Followed longitudinally, the Seattle patients had been enrolled during active infection. In the authors' methods: Amplification of reference gene primers was used by the study to estimate nucleated cell counts. Measured with immunoSEQ multiplex PCR; TCRdb has only the in-frame clones, and not every one. Clone size and V and J calls were adopted from that table, with D and trimming inferred from the DNA. This table has roughly 230,000 clones, 90% appearing once. This CDR3 is 14 amino acids long. The sample consisted of peripheral blood. The sequence was obtained from an older woman with COVID-19, enrolled during active disease. The chain employs TRBV21-1 and TRBJ1-1; the D call of TRBD1 is as the table states it, not checked on the DNA. TRBV21-1 is shown as a pseudogene. The CDR3 spells CASSKGGQNTEAFF. CDR3 sequence (DNA): TGTGCCAGCAGCAAAGGGGGACAGAACACTGAAGCTTTCTTT.